These 8 T cell receptor beta chains were sequenced from one sample in a study of T-cell memory formation after mild COVID-19. TCRdb called the 5' RACE reads again in MiXCR, with one record for every CDR3 protein. The sample carries about 110,000 distinct CDR3 sequences, roughly a sixth recorded once. Sequencing was performed on PBMCs or a T cell subset sorted from them (not recorded which). These TCRs come from a man between 18 and 35 years old who had mild COVID-19 (a few samples of this study predate the infection). Cell type and time point are not known.

This clonotype has more than one count but fewer than ten. The chain is built from TRBV12-3 or TRBV12-4 and TRBJ1-5; no clear D gene. The germline V and J ends were trimmed by 9 bases and 0 bases, with 9 bases remaining between them. CDR3 length: 13 amino acids. CDR3 region: CASLLNSNQPQHF. DNA of the CDR3: TGTGCCAGTCTCTTGAATAGCAATCAGCCCCAGCATTTT.

This clonotype was seen repeatedly, ten times or more. The CDR3 DNA sequence: TGTGCCAGCAGCCCATCCTGGCGCGAGATCCAAGAGACCCAGTACTTC. This translates into CASSPSWREIQETQYF. The gene calls are TRBV7-8 and TRBJ2-5; D is ambiguous. Looked up from germline, CDR1 is SGHVS and CDR2 is FQNEAQ. This CDR3 is 16 amino acids long. V was pared by 5 bases and J by 1 base, with 17 bases between. Together with reference TRBV7-8 and TRBJ2-5, the CDR3 gives the full variable domain: GAGVSQSPRYKVAKRGQDVALRCDPISGHVSLFWYQQALGQGPEFLTYFQNEAQLDKSGLPSDRFFAERPEGSVSTLKIQRTQQEDSAVYLCASSPSWREIQETQYFGPGTRLLVL.

This clonotype turned up a few times. The gene calls are TRBV4-2 and TRBJ1-2, with 7 bases aligning to TRBD1. Germline V CDR1 and CDR2: LGHNA, YNFKEQ. V trimming: 4 bases; J trimming: 8 bases; junction bases outside the gene matches: 10. CDR3 length: 14 residues. CDR3 in amino acids: CASSRRNRGEGYTF. CDR3 DNA: TGTGCCAGCAGCCGGCGAAACAGGGGAGAAGGCTACACCTTC.

This clonotype has a single count. V and J are TRBV20-1 and TRBJ2-1; D ambiguous. CDR3 length: 17 residues. Germline CDR1 DFQATT, CDR2 SNEGSKA (reference sequence). V was cut by 1 base and J by 5 bases, with 21 bases left in between. The CDR3 coding sequence is TGCAGTGCTAGAGGTCTTATGGGGTCCGGTCGAGACAATGAGCAGTTCTTC. Its protein product is CSARGLMGSGRDNEQFF.

The rearrangement links TRBV18 to TRBJ1-2, with D hard to call. Per the germline V gene, CDR1 is KGHSH and CDR2 is LQKENI. The V end lost 3 bases, the J end lost 1 base, and 21 bases lay between the germline ends. This CDR3 is built from 18 residues. CDR3 residues: CASSPIPMGFAVNYGYTF. The DNA for the CDR3 is TGTGCCAGCTCACCGATACCCATGGGATTTGCGGTTAACTATGGCTACACCTTC.

The rearrangement uses TRBV4-3 and TRBJ1-1; D is perhaps TRBD1 (5 bases). Germline V gene lookup returns CDR1 LGHNA and CDR2 YSLEER. V lost 0 bases, J lost 6 bases, and 11 bases lay in between. This CDR3 has 14 amino acids. In DNA, the CDR3 is TGCGCCAGCAGCCAAGATAGGGGTTTACCTGAAGCTTTCTTT. Amino acid sequence: CASSQDRGLPEAFF.

The V and J genes are TRBV18 and TRBJ2-5; no clear D gene. Germline V gene sequence: CDR1 KGHSH, CDR2 LQKENI. This CDR3 contains 13 residues. Trimming left V 8 bases short and J 5 bases short, with 15 bases between. As DNA, the CDR3 is TGTGCCAGCACAGCTCGTGCGTGGGAGACCCAGTACTTC. It encodes CASTARAWETQYF.

This chain links TRBV7-2 with TRBJ1-5; 8 bases agree with TRBD1. Germline V gives CDR1 SGHTA, CDR2 FQGNSA. With V trimmed by 3 bases and J by 4 bases, 8 bases remained unmatched. The CDR3 length is 16 residues. This CDR3 is CASSLQGQGVNQPQHF. The CDR3 region has the DNA TGTGCCAGCAGCTTGCAAGGACAGGGCGTAAATCAGCCCCAGCATTTT. The full variable domain, its missing parts supplied by reference TRBV7-2 and TRBJ1-5, is GAGVSQSPSNKVTEKGKDVELRCDPISGHTALYWYRQSLGQGLEFLIYFQGNSAPDKSGLPSDRFSAERTGGSVSTLTIQRTQQEDSAVYLCASSLQGQGVNQPQHFGDGTRLSIL.